These 27 T cell receptor beta chains came from one sample sequenced in a study of Ad26.COV2.S vaccination and SARS-CoV-2 variants. Sequencing used immunoSEQ multiplex PCR; TCRdb keeps in-frame clones, though not all of them. The data contain some 320,000 clones, just over 85% of them singletons. The treatment is: roughly 20 received Ad26.COV2.S at low or high dose, single or two shots; roughly five received placebo; per-sample allocation not given. Day 63 after the first injection of vaccine or placebo was the sampling time. The starting material was peripheral blood, obtained in a trial of Ad26.COV2.S vaccine versus placebo. Source of these receptors: a person between 18 and 65 years old who received the Ad26.COV2.S COVID-19 vaccine or a placebo.

V gene TRBV5-1 combines with J gene TRBJ2-7; 7 bases align to TRBD2. The CDR3 covers 12 residues. Germline V gene lookup returns CDR1 SGHRS and CDR2 YFSETQ. Trimming removed 3 bases from V and 5 bases from J; junction bases left unmatched: 2. The CDR3 loop reads CASSSRGDEQYF. In DNA form, the CDR3 reads TGCGCCAGCAGCTCCCGGGGGGACGAGCAGTACTTC.

The genes are TRBV19 and TRBJ1-2; D is possibly TRBD1 (5 bases). The germline V gene encodes CDR1 LNHDA and CDR2 SQIVND (reference sequence). The CDR3 sequence is 13 residues long. Trimming cost V 3 bases and J 6 bases, with 11 bases left between them. CDR3 in DNA: TGTGCCAGTAGTATCAGGGATATCCATGGCTACACCTTC. Translated: CASSIRDIHGYTF.

CDR3 sequence: CASSFVTDTQYF. In DNA, the CDR3 is TGTGCCAGCAGCTTCGTGACAGATACGCAGTATTTT. V usage is TRBV7-2 and J usage is TRBJ2-3, with D hard to call. V dropped 3 bases and J dropped 3 bases, with 4 bases sitting between them. The V gene's germline CDR1 is SGHTA and CDR2 FQGNSA. The CDR3 has 12 amino acids.

This chain links TRBV7-9 with TRBJ2-3; perhaps TRBD1 as D (6 bases). Trimming pared 4 bases from V and 3 bases from J, leaving 17 bases between. This CDR3 contains 16 residues. The germline V gene has CDR1 SEHNR and CDR2 FQNEAQ (reference sequence). CDR3 sequence: CASSSPDRTQTDTQYF. CDR3 coding DNA: TGTGCCAGCAGCTCCCCTGACAGGACCCAGACAGATACGCAGTATTTT.

This chain joins TRBV19 and TRBJ2-5; D gene uncertain. The CDR3 covers 16 residues. Trimming took 3 bases from V and 1 from J, leaving 15 bases between them. Germline CDR1 reads LNHDA; CDR2 reads SQIVND (reference sequence). CDR3 loop: CASSIRLTDSQETQYF. The CDR3 nucleotides are TGTGCCAGTAGTATCCGCCTAACAGATTCCCAAGAGACCCAGTACTTC.

J is TRBJ1-3 and V is TRBV6-5; TRBD1 aligns across 8 bases. Looked up from germline, CDR1 is MNHEY and CDR2 is SVGAGI. The CDR3 contains 15 residues. V lost 6 bases, J lost 0 bases, and 4 bases stayed unmatched. In DNA form, the CDR3 reads TGTGCCAGCAGACGGACAGGGATCTCTGGAAACACCATATATTTT. It encodes CASRRTGISGNTIYF.

CDR3 DNA sequence: TGCGCCAGCAGCCCAACCTTAGGACAGGGGGCGTATGGCTACACCTTC. It translates to CASSPTLGQGAYGYTF. The genes are TRBV5-1 and TRBJ1-2; TRBD1 matches at 11 bases. Germline assignment: CDR1 SGHRS and CDR2 YFSETQ. CDR3 length: 16 residues. With V trimmed by 4 bases and J by 5 bases, 10 bases remained unmatched. The full variable domain, rest sourced from reference TRBV5-1 and TRBJ1-2, is KAGVTQTPRYLIKTRGQQVTLSCSPISGHRSVSWYQQTPGQGLQFLFEYFSETQRNKGNFPGRFSGRQFSNSRSEMNVSTLELGDSALYLCASSPTLGQGAYGYTFGSGTRLTVV.

The chain employs TRBV18 and TRBJ1-1; 7 nucleotides align to TRBD1. CDR1 is KGHSH and CDR2 is LQKENI in the germline V gene. V dropped 2 bases and J dropped 1; count of bases not matched to a gene: 7. This CDR3 region has 16 residues. CDR3 nucleotides: TGTGCCAGCTCACCAATGAGACAGGGTGGGAACACTGAAGCTTTCTTT. Translating it yields CASSPMRQGGNTEAFF. Full variable domain (outside the CDR3, taken from reference TRBV18 and TRBJ1-1): NAGVMQNPRHLVRRRGQEARLRCSPMKGHSHVYWYRQLPEEGLKFMVYLQKENIIDESGMPKERFSAEFPKEGPSILRIQQVVRGDSAAYFCASSPMRQGGNTEAFFGQGTRLTVV.

CDR3: CASSGTGPYGYTF. The CDR3, as DNA: TGTGCCAGCAGCGGGACAGGGCCCTATGGCTACACCTTC. The chain couples TRBV9 to TRBJ1-2; 8 bases agree with TRBD1. The CDR3 is 13 amino acids. Germline CDR1 and CDR2: SGDLS and YYNGEE. J was trimmed by 4 bases and V by 3 bases; bases with no gene match: 2.

The V gene is TRBV20-1, the J gene TRBJ1-1, with D maybe TRBD1 (6 bases). Trimming removed 3 bases from V and 3 bases from J, with 32 bases in between. Germline lookup yields CDR1 DFQATT and CDR2 SNEGSKA (reference sequence). This CDR3 has 20 residues. The CDR3 region has the DNA TGCAGTGCTAGTGAGGCGGACAGTGGATTGTCTAAGTTATGGCACACTGAAGCTTTCTTT. Its protein product is CSASEADSGLSKLWHTEAFF.

The V gene is TRBV7-9, the J gene TRBJ1-2, with TRBD1 matching 10 bases. Trimming at V came to 5 bases and at J to 4 bases, leaving 7 bases not matched to a gene. The CDR3 totals 15 residues. CDR1 is SEHNR, CDR2 FQNEAQ, per germline (reference sequence). The CDR3 DNA follows: TGTGCCAGCAGCCCCGACAGGGGGCAGGGCTATGGCTACACCTTC. Encoded protein: CASSPDRGQGYGYTF.

This clone occurred once. The chain's CDR3 is CASSLVHQSGETQYF. CDR3 sequence (DNA): TGTGCCAGCAGCTTGGTTCATCAATCGGGGGAGACCCAGTACTTC. V gene TRBV5-6 combines with J gene TRBJ2-5; tentatively, D is TRBD2 (5 bases). CDR3 length: 15 residues. V was shortened by 0 bases and J by 5 bases, with 14 bases between the two germline ends. The germline gives CDR1 SGHDT, CDR2 YYEEEE.

The rearrangement links TRBV30 to TRBJ1-4; possibly TRBD1 for D (5 bases). V was trimmed by 4 bases and J by 7 bases, leaving 13 bases between them. CDR3 length equals 13 residues. Per germline, CDR1 GTSNPN and CDR2 SVGIG (reference sequence). CDR3 bases: TGTGCCTGGACCCCGGGGACGAGTGAAAAACTGTTTTTT. This encodes CAWTPGTSEKLFF.

The chain carries TRBV7-6 and TRBJ1-3; 7 bases fit TRBD1. Trimming at V came to 3 bases and at J to 4 bases, leaving 12 bases not matched to a gene. Germline-derived CDR1 and CDR2 are SGHVS and FNYEAQ. CDR3 length: 17 residues. This CDR3 is CASSLARQGGAGNTIYF. The CDR3 DNA reads TGTGCCAGCAGCTTGGCGCGACAGGGAGGAGCGGGAAACACCATATATTTT.

The rearrangement joins TRBV19 to TRBJ2-4; D is possibly TRBD2 (7 bases). V was shortened by 5 bases and J by 6 bases, with 14 bases between the two germline ends. The length of the CDR3 is 14 residues. Germline CDR1 is LNHDA and CDR2 is SQIVND (reference sequence). The chain's CDR3 is CASSPGGAGNIQYF. The CDR3 DNA reads TGTGCCAGTAGTCCTGGGGGGGCGGGAAACATTCAGTACTTC. The whole variable domain, remainder taken from reference TRBV19 and TRBJ2-4, is DGGITQSPKYLFRKEGQNVTLSCEQNLNHDAMYWYRQDPGQGLRLIYYSQIVNDFQKGDIAEGYSVSREKKESFPLTVTSAQKNPTAFYLCASSPGGAGNIQYFGAGTRLSVL.

The chain has TRBV9 and TRBJ1-2; D not certain. The CDR3 has 11 residues. The germline V gene has CDR1 SGDLS and CDR2 YYNGEE. Between the trimmed V and J ends, which lost 0 bases and 8 bases, there was a span of 5 bases. CDR3 region: CASSVVDGYTF. CDR3 DNA sequence: TGTGCCAGCAGCGTAGTGGACGGCTACACCTTC.

The rearrangement uses TRBV4-3 and TRBJ2-3; weak D call: TRBD2 (7 bases). There are 16 residues in the CDR3. Trimming removed 0 bases from V and 1 base from J, with 11 bases in between. Germline V gene sequence: CDR1 LGHNA, CDR2 YSLEER. The CDR3 coding sequence is TGCGCCAGCAGCCAAGAGGCGGGGGCCCGCACAGATACGCAGTATTTT. Translation gives CASSQEAGARTDTQYF.

V gene TRBV18 combines with J gene TRBJ2-7, with D perhaps matching TRBD1 (5 bases). The V end was cut by 5 bases, the J end by 3 bases, with 14 bases between. Germline values: CDR1 KGHSH, CDR2 LQKENI. The CDR3 has 14 residues. The CDR3 reads CASSSKGSNYEQYF. The CDR3, as DNA: TGTGCCAGCTCATCGAAGGGGTCCAACTACGAGCAGTACTTC.

The rearrangement links TRBV6-6 to TRBJ2-3, with D unclear. Trimming took off 6 bases at V and 5 bases at J, with 9 bases between the two ends. This CDR3 has 12 amino acids. Germline V gives CDR1 MNHNY, CDR2 SVGAGI (reference sequence). The DNA of the CDR3 is TGTGCCAGCAGAGGAACGGGAGATACGCAGTATTTT. It codes for CASRGTGDTQYF.

CDR3 nucleotide sequence: TGTGCCAGCAGTGGAGTCGGAGTGGGTCGTAGGTTTGGTTCACCCCTCCACTTT. This translates into CASSGVGVGRRFGSPLHF. The rearrangement links TRBV6-1 to TRBJ1-6; no definite D call. The CDR3 loop spans 18 amino acids. Looked up from germline, CDR1 is MNHNS and CDR2 is SASEGT. Trimming shortened V by 4 bases and J by 9 bases, and 25 bases separated the two germline ends.

The V gene is TRBV14, the J gene TRBJ1-3; D call uncertain. CDR3 length: 15 residues. Germline CDR1 SGHDN, CDR2 FVKESK. The V end lost 1 base, the J end lost 4 bases, and 11 bases lay between the germline ends. The CDR3 loop is CASSQALGSGNTIYF. CDR3 nucleotide sequence: TGTGCCAGCAGCCAAGCTCTGGGTTCCGGAAACACCATATATTTT.

The chain has TRBV5-1 and TRBJ1-2, with 9 bases lining up with TRBD1. Germline-derived CDR1 and CDR2 are SGHRS and YFSETQ. CDR3 length: 15 residues. Trimming cost V 5 bases and J 3 bases; bases outside gene matches: 8. CDR3: CASRARDRAHYGYTF. The CDR3 region has the DNA TGCGCCAGCAGGGCCCGGGACAGGGCACACTATGGCTACACCTTC. The full variable domain, with the rest looked up from reference TRBV5-1 and TRBJ1-2, is KAGVTQTPRYLIKTRGQQVTLSCSPISGHRSVSWYQQTPGQGLQFLFEYFSETQRNKGNFPGRFSGRQFSNSRSEMNVSTLELGDSALYLCASRARDRAHYGYTFGSGTRLTVV.

The J gene is TRBJ1-6, the V gene TRBV2; 9 bases map to TRBD1. Germline trimming cut 7 bases from V and 7 bases from J; bases unmatched to any gene: 8. The V gene's germline CDR1 is SNHLY and CDR2 FYNNEI. This CDR3 comprises 15 residues. CDR3 coding DNA: TGTGCCAGCACCAGCACCGGGACAGGGAATTCACCCCTCCACTTT. This encodes CASTSTGTGNSPLHF.

This clone was seen more than once but under ten times. The chain carries TRBV15 and TRBJ1-5, with D possibly TRBD1 on 5 matching bases. Germline CDR1 is LNHNV and CDR2 is YYDKDF (reference sequence). V lost 4 bases, J lost 5 bases, and 12 bases lay in between. The CDR3 has 14 amino acids. The CDR3 DNA follows: TGTGCCACCAGCAAGTGGGGGTATGATCAGCCCCAGCATTTT. Amino acid sequence: CATSKWGYDQPQHF.

This chain links TRBV2 with TRBJ2-3, with TRBD2 matching over 7 bases. This CDR3 region has 16 residues. The germline CDR1 and CDR2 sequences are SNHLY and FYNNEI. Trimming cost V 4 bases and J 3 bases; bases outside gene matches: 10. The DNA of the CDR3 is TGTGCCAGCAGTGGGTCAGCGGGGATAGGGACAGATACGCAGTATTTT. Its translation: CASSGSAGIGTDTQYF.

The chain links TRBV11-2 to TRBJ2-3; a possible D gene is TRBD2 (5 bases). CDR3 length: 15 residues. Trimming took 6 bases from V and 0 from J, leaving 13 bases between them. CDR1 is SGHAT and CDR2 is FQNNGV in the germline V gene. CDR3 in amino acids: CASSAWRTSTDTQYF. In DNA, the CDR3 is TGTGCCAGCAGTGCCTGGCGGACTAGCACAGATACGCAGTATTTT.

The rearrangement uses TRBV6-1 and TRBJ1-4; D uncertain. This CDR3 has 12 residues. The V gene lost 3 bases and the J gene lost 7 bases, with 6 bases spanning the gap. In germline, CDR1 is MNHNS, CDR2 SASEGT. The DNA of the CDR3 is TGTGCCAGCAGTGATTTGGGTGAAAAACTGTTTTTT. Its translation: CASSDLGEKLFF.